Following are 27 T cell receptor beta chains from one sample sequenced in a study of post-analysis software for immune sequencing data. General study results and limits: A handful of TRBV segments were significantly more frequent in patients than in controls. TRBV5-6, TRBV5-1 and TRBV20-1 were among these segments.

The antigens for these receptors are not known. Unique molecular identifiers had been added to the TCR beta cDNA libraries. TCRdb reprocessed the PCR reads with MiXCR, giving one entry per CDR3 protein. The sample has 800,000 to 950,000 distinct CDR3 sequences; roughly half are singletons. Sample: blood. Receptor source: a girl aged 5-17 years with multiple sclerosis.

The CDR3 coding sequence is TGCAGCGTGCCGGGACAGGGTACGAATACGCAGTATTTT. This sequence encodes CSVPGQGTNTQYF. This chain uses TRBV29-1 with TRBJ2-3; 9 nucleotides match TRBD1. This CDR3 has 13 amino acids. In germline, CDR1 is SQVTM, CDR2 ANQGSEA. Trimming at V came to 6 bases and at J to 7 bases, leaving 8 bases not matched to a gene.

The chain uses TRBV5-1 and TRBJ2-5, with 7 bases aligning to TRBD2. Germline trimming cut 3 bases from V and 2 bases from J; bases unmatched to any gene: 4. The CDR3 consists of 14 residues. Germline lookup yields CDR1 SGHRS and CDR2 YFSETQ. Written as DNA, the CDR3 is TGCGCCAGCAGCTGGGGAGGGCCGCAAGAGACCCAGTACTTC. It specifies CASSWGGPQETQYF.

The V gene is TRBV2, the J gene TRBJ1-2; 9 bases line up with TRBD1. Germline V gives CDR1 SNHLY, CDR2 FYNNEI. With V trimmed by 6 bases and J by 4 bases, 6 bases remained unmatched. The CDR3 length is 14 residues. Here the CDR3 reads CASRGTGIIYGYTF. DNA of the CDR3: TGTGCCAGCAGGGGGACAGGGATAATCTATGGCTACACCTTC.

The chain combines TRBV5-1 with TRBJ1-1; TRBD1 is a possible D gene (5 bases). V shed 0 bases and J shed 10 bases, with 13 bases lying between them. In germline, CDR1 is SGHRS, CDR2 YFSETQ. This CDR3 comprises 13 residues. The CDR3 DNA sequence: TGCGCCAGCAGCTTGGCCAGGGATCGCGGAGCTTTCTTT. Its translation is CASSLARDRGAFF.

The V and J genes are TRBV7-9 and TRBJ2-1; a possible D gene is TRBD1 (6 bases). Germline V gene data show CDR1 as SEHNR and CDR2 as FQNEAQ (reference sequence). The V and J ends lost 3 bases and 3 bases respectively, with 18 bases between them. The CDR3 runs 17 residues. The DNA for the CDR3 is TGTGCCAGCAGCTTTTGGCCCGGGACAAGGCTCTACAATGAGCAGTTCTTC. It yields the protein CASSFWPGTRLYNEQFF.

A single count supports this clonotype. The V and J genes are TRBV20-1 and TRBJ2-1; D not certain. CDR3 size: 12 residues. V shed 2 bases and J shed 5 bases, with 7 bases lying between them. Germline loops: CDR1 DFQATT, CDR2 SNEGSKA (reference sequence). The CDR3 sequence is CSARSLDNEQFF. The CDR3 DNA reads as TGCAGTGCTAGATCATTAGACAATGAGCAGTTCTTC.

The chain combines TRBV12-3 or TRBV12-4 with TRBJ1-2, with a weak D call TRBD1 (6 bases). This CDR3 is 15 amino acids long. V lost 7 bases, J lost 4 bases, and 19 bases lay in between. CDR3 DNA: TGTGCCAGCACCCACGAGGGAGGGGGGTTCTATGGCTACACCTTC. Protein product: CASTHEGGGFYGYTF.

The chain couples TRBV7-6 to TRBJ2-7; tentatively, D is TRBD2 (6 bases). Trimming took off 5 bases at V and 12 bases at J, with 14 bases between the two ends. The CDR3 has 11 amino acids. Germline CDR1 reads SGHVS; CDR2 reads FNYEAQ. CDR3 in DNA: TGTGCCAGCAGCACGGGACTGTTGGTGTACTTC. Protein: CASSTGLLVYF.

This clonotype was detected only a few times. The rearrangement uses TRBV20-1 and TRBJ1-6; the D gene is possibly TRBD1 (6 bases). The V gene lost 5 bases and the J gene lost 2 bases, with 16 bases spanning the gap. The germline V gene encodes CDR1 DFQATT and CDR2 SNEGSKA (reference sequence). CDR3 length: 16 amino acids. The chain's CDR3 is CSARTGNLAYNSPLHF. The DNA for the CDR3 is TGCAGTGCTCGAACAGGGAATTTGGCCTATAATTCACCCCTCCACTTT.

This clonotype was counted a few times. V and J are TRBV5-1 and TRBJ1-6, with D perhaps TRBD1 (5 bases). From germline, CDR1 is SGHRS and CDR2 YFSETQ. The V gene lost 4 bases and the J gene lost 10 bases, with 15 bases spanning the gap. The CDR3 has 14 amino acids. In DNA, the CDR3 is TGCGCCAGCAGCATCCGGACACCAGGCTCACCCCTCCACTTT. It translates to CASSIRTPGSPLHF.

This sequence joins TRBV3-1 and TRBJ2-5; D not resolved. Trimming removed 0 bases from V and 5 bases from J, with 7 bases in between. This CDR3 has 13 residues. The germline CDR1 and CDR2 sequences are LGHDT and YNNKEL (reference sequence). CDR3 sequence (DNA): TGTGCCAGCAGCCAAGAGCGGAGTGAGACCCAGTACTTC. Its translation is CASSQERSETQYF.

CDR3 nucleotides: TGCAGTGCTAGAGATGGGGGCTGGCGGGAGGCCATTTACGAGCAGTACTTC. This sequence encodes CSARDGGWREAIYEQYF. This chain uses TRBV20-1 with TRBJ2-7, with 8 nucleotides matching TRBD2. The germline V gene has CDR1 DFQATT and CDR2 SNEGSKA (reference sequence). V dropped 0 bases and J dropped 4; count of bases not matched to a gene: 14. This CDR3 is 17 amino acids long.

This clonotype was counted a few times. This rearrangement joins TRBV5-1 to TRBJ2-1, with D uncertain. The germline V gene has CDR1 SGHRS and CDR2 YFSETQ. This CDR3 is 13 amino acids long. The V end was cut by 0 bases, the J end by 5 bases, with 6 bases between. CDR3 residues: CASSLAWNNEQFF. CDR3 in DNA: TGCGCCAGCAGCTTGGCCTGGAACAATGAGCAGTTCTTC.

This clonotype has only a few counts. The chain employs TRBV3-1 and TRBJ2-6; TRBD1 is a possible D gene (6 bases). V lost 4 bases to trimming and J lost 0 bases, with 16 bases between them. Germline lookup yields CDR1 LGHDT and CDR2 YNNKEL (reference sequence). This CDR3 spans 18 amino acids. CDR3 in amino acids: CASSPLGQTSSGANVLTF. CDR3 sequence (DNA): TGTGCCAGCAGCCCCCTCGGACAGACCTCCTCTGGGGCCAACGTCCTGACTTTC.

The chain links TRBV19 to TRBJ1-2; tentatively, D is TRBD1 (6 bases). Germline CDR1 and CDR2: LNHDA and SQIVND (reference sequence). The CDR3 has 16 amino acids. V lost 3 bases and J 2 bases, leaving 16 bases between the germline ends. Here the CDR3 DNA reads TGTGCCAGTAGTATCTCTGGACAGCCTATCAACTATGGCTACACCTTC. Its protein product is CASSISGQPINYGYTF. The full variable domain, completed using reference TRBV19 and TRBJ1-2, is DGGITQSPKYLFRKEGQNVTLSCEQNLNHDAMYWYRQDPGQGLRLIYYSQIVNDFQKGDIAEGYSVSREKKESFPLTVTSAQKNPTAFYLCASSISGQPINYGYTFGSGTRLTVV.

This sequence joins TRBV20-1 and TRBJ2-3; D gene unclear. Looked up from germline, CDR1 is DFQATT and CDR2 is SNEGSKA (reference sequence). This CDR3 has 13 amino acids. V lost 1 base, J lost 0 bases, and 5 bases lay in between. The CDR3 DNA is TGCAGTGCTAGAGTCCCTAGCACAGATACGCAGTATTTT. Its translation: CSARVPSTDTQYF.

V and J are TRBV12-3 or TRBV12-4 and TRBJ2-1, with D possibly TRBD2 on 8 matching bases. The length of the CDR3 is 15 residues. The germline V and J ends were trimmed by 3 bases and 8 bases, with 17 bases remaining between them. The CDR3 region is CASSLLAGQLYEQFF. The CDR3 DNA reads as TGTGCCAGCAGTTTGTTAGCGGGACAGCTGTATGAGCAGTTCTTC.

The J gene is TRBJ1-5, the V gene TRBV2; D uncertain. V lost 2 bases, J lost 7 bases, and 12 bases lay in between. Per the germline V gene, CDR1 is SNHLY and CDR2 is FYNNEI. This CDR3 region has 14 residues. In DNA, the CDR3 is TGTGCCAGCAGTGAATACGGGTGGGGACAGCCCCAGCATTTT. Translating gives CASSEYGWGQPQHF.

The CDR3 loop is CSVFQQGEVQYF. CDR3 nucleotides: TGCAGCGTGTTCCAACAGGGGGAGGTCCAGTACTTC. The rearrangement joins TRBV29-1 to TRBJ2-7, with 8 bases aligning to TRBD1. Germline V lookup: CDR1 SQVTM, CDR2 ANQGSEA. Trimming removed 6 bases from V and 10 bases from J; junction bases left unmatched: 11. The CDR3 consists of 12 residues.

This rearrangement joins TRBV6-6 to TRBJ2-5, with 7 bases that match TRBD2. This CDR3 has 17 residues. Germline-derived CDR1 and CDR2 are MNHNY and SVGAGI (reference sequence). The V segment lost 0 bases and the J segment 11 bases; nucleotides outside the gene matches: 18. CDR3 sequence reads: CASSYSSIRERGNEQYF. CDR3 in DNA: TGTGCCAGCAGTTACTCGTCAATCCGGGAGCGGGGCAATGAGCAGTACTTC.

In this sample, this clonotype turned up a few times. The chain carries TRBV15 and TRBJ2-5; the D is unclear. V gave up 2 bases and J gave up 0 bases, with 13 bases separating them. The CDR3 extends over 16 amino acids. CDR1 and CDR2 (germline): LNHNV, YYDKDF (reference sequence). CDR3 sequence: CATSRSTLSYQETQYF. The CDR3 DNA reads TGTGCCACCAGCAGAAGTACCTTGTCCTACCAAGAGACCCAGTACTTC.

The V and J genes are TRBV9 and TRBJ2-7; 12 bases are a match to TRBD2. TRBJ2-5 explains the end of the DNA better; the J call may be wrong. Germline CDR1 is SGDLS and CDR2 is YYNGEE. This CDR3 has 16 amino acids. CDR3 protein: CASSPGLAGPGETQYF. The CDR3 coding sequence is TGTGCCAGCAGCCCCGGACTAGCGGGGCCGGGCGAGACCCAGTACTTC.

The CDR3 reads CSAPRGLASRETQYF. The CDR3 bases are TGCAGTGCACCTAGGGGACTAGCGTCCCGGGAGACCCAGTACTTC. The chain employs TRBV20-1 and TRBJ2-5, with 10 bases matching TRBD2. Germline V gene lookup returns CDR1 DFQATT and CDR2 SNEGSKA (reference sequence). CDR3 size: 15 residues. J gave up 5 bases and V 6 bases, and 12 bases lay outside the gene matches.

The V call is TRBV5-1, the J call TRBJ2-4; TRBD2 matches at 8 bases. The better agreement between TRBJ2-7 and the DNA end casts doubt on the J call. Germline loops: CDR1 SGHRS, CDR2 YFSETQ. The CDR3 extends over 16 amino acids. The CDR3 here is CASSLDAGGTPYEQYF. CDR3 DNA sequence: TGCGCCAGCAGCTTGGATGCGGGGGGAACTCCCTACGAGCAGTACTTC.

There are a few counts of this clonotype. The chain links TRBV3-1 to TRBJ2-1, with 7 positions matching TRBD1. V gave up 2 bases and J gave up 8 bases; unmatched junction bases: 6. Per germline, CDR1 LGHDT and CDR2 YNNKEL (reference sequence). This CDR3 comprises 14 residues. The CDR3: CASSQLRQGYEQFF. In nucleotides, the CDR3 is TGTGCCAGCAGCCAACTCCGACAGGGCTATGAGCAGTTCTTC.

This clonotype has just a few counts. The rearrangement uses TRBV20-1 and TRBJ2-3; D gene unclear. The CDR3 is 14 amino acids. V shed 0 bases and J shed 6 bases, with 13 bases lying between them. Germline values: CDR1 DFQATT, CDR2 SNEGSKA (reference sequence). CDR3 nucleotide sequence: TGCAGTGCTAGAGATCCCACGAGGACCGATACGCAGTATTTT. This translates into CSARDPTRTDTQYF.

V gene TRBV20-1 combines with J gene TRBJ1-2; possibly TRBD1 for D (6 bases). V lost 0 bases to trimming and J lost 6 bases, with 8 bases between them. Germline lookup yields CDR1 DFQATT and CDR2 SNEGSKA (reference sequence). The CDR3 contains 12 residues. CDR3 in amino acids: CSAREGANGYTF. Here the CDR3 DNA reads TGCAGTGCTAGAGAGGGGGCGAATGGCTACACCTTC.